This TCR beta chain was obtained from a study of blood T cell repertoires in COVID-19. Study-wide context: Acute and convalescent COVID-19 specimens originated in the United States, Italy and Spain. Sample material is recorded as cDNA or gDNA derived from T cells, B-cell-depleted T cells, or PBMCs.

V lost 3 bases to trimming and J lost 10 bases, with 8 bases between them. The germline CDR1 and CDR2 sequences are SGHDT and YYEEEE. The CDR3 is 11 residues long. Per the study methods: The assay estimated nucleated cells by amplifying reference gene primers. The data were produced by immunoSEQ multiplex PCR, yet TCRdb's version contains in-frame clones alone and is incomplete. V, J and clone size were drawn from that table, and D and trimming were deduced from the DNA. Of around 300,000 clones in the sample, about 80% were seen once. The TCR sequence derives from a woman aged 50 to 65 who had recovered from COVID-19. Source material: peripheral blood. The V and J genes are TRBV5-6 and TRBJ2-1; the D is unclear. The DNA of the CDR3 is TGTGCCAGCAGCTCGGTAGAGGAGCAGTTCTTC. Amino acid sequence: CASSSVEEQFF.